Reported below is one T cell receptor beta chain. Its target is not known. Each CDR3 protein is one row after TCRdb ran MiXCR on the RT-PCR reads. The table shows 860,000 or so distinct CDR3 sequences, with about 20% occurring only once. This record comes from a study of response to subunit inactivated influenza vaccine. Whole-study results and caveats: That few new T cells are recruited by each seasonal influenza vaccination was the authors' suggestion.

The CDR3 is 15 residues long. CDR1 is ENHRY, CDR2 SYGVKD, per germline. V dropped 5 bases and J dropped 3 bases, with 14 bases sitting between them. The TCR comes from a man aged 45-60 years who received an inactivated influenza vaccine. The specimen comprised PBMCs from blood, sampled 5 days after vaccination. V usage is TRBV10-3 and J usage is TRBJ2-1; either TRBD1 or TRBD2 may supply D (7 bases each). CDR3 bases: TGTGCCATCAGTCAGGGGGGGGCCAACTACAATGAGCAGTTCTTC. Amino acid sequence: CAISQGGANYNEQFF.